A single sample is the source of the 11 T cell receptor beta chains below, sequenced in a study of blood T cell repertoires in COVID-19. Data came from immunoSEQ multiplex PCR; TCRdb stores just in-frame clones and leaves some out. The data hold some 68,000 clones, with less than 95% observed a single time. The sequenced sample was peripheral blood. The receptor source for this set is a man aged 45 to 65 with COVID-19, enrolled during active disease.

This chain uses TRBV7-9 with TRBJ1-3; D is undetermined. Per the germline V gene, CDR1 is SEHNR and CDR2 is FQNEAQ (reference sequence). This CDR3 region has 14 residues. Trimming cost V 5 bases and J 0 bases, with 8 bases left between them. This chain's CDR3 is CASSREGSGNTIYF. The CDR3 DNA follows: TGTGCCAGCAGCCGGGAGGGCTCTGGAAACACCATATATTTT.

The chain links TRBV2 to TRBJ1-2; no clear D gene. CDR3 length: 14 amino acids. V shed 7 bases and J shed 7 bases, with 19 bases lying between them. Looked up from germline, CDR1 is SNHLY and CDR2 is FYNNEI. CDR3 sequence (DNA): TGTGCCAGCACCCGGAGGACCGACCGGAGTGGCTACACCTTC. The encoded protein is CASTRRTDRSGYTF.

The table lists this clone with a count of one. V gene TRBV11-2 combines with J gene TRBJ1-3; tentative D call: TRBD1 (6 bases). V lost 0 bases and J 6 bases, leaving 12 bases between the germline ends. Looked up from germline, CDR1 is SGHAT and CDR2 is FQNNGV. The CDR3 extends over 15 amino acids. DNA of the CDR3: TGTGCCAGCAGCTTAGACGGACAGTCCCCAAACACCATATATTTT. Translating it yields CASSLDGQSPNTIYF. The variable domain in full, completed from reference TRBV11-2 and TRBJ1-3, reads EAGVAQSPRYKIIEKRQSVAFWCNPISGHATLYWYQQILGQGPKLLIQFQNNGVVDDSQLPKDRFSAERLKGVDSTLKIQPAKLEDSAVYLCASSLDGQSPNTIYFGEGSWLTVV.

The chain joins TRBV2 to TRBJ2-3; a possible D gene is TRBD1 (8 bases). The length of the CDR3 is 19 residues. Trimming removed 4 bases at V and 2 bases at J, with 25 bases between. Germline V lookup: CDR1 SNHLY, CDR2 FYNNEI. CDR3: CASSGPTGASGVYTDTQYF. The CDR3 coding sequence is TGTGCCAGCAGTGGGCCGACAGGGGCTAGCGGAGTTTACACAGATACGCAGTATTTT.

This chain uses TRBV12-5 with TRBJ1-1, with D unresolved. Germline lookup yields CDR1 LGHNT and CDR2 FRNRAP. The CDR3 runs 13 residues. V lost 2 bases and J lost 2, with 6 bases in between. In nucleotides, the CDR3 is TGTGCTAGTGGTTTGAGGAGTAACACTGAAGCTTTCTTT. Translation gives CASGLRSNTEAFF.

This clone was seen a single time. The V and J genes are TRBV27 and TRBJ1-5, with D perhaps TRBD1 (6 bases). This CDR3 has 16 amino acids. The V gene's germline CDR1 is MNHEY and CDR2 SMNVEV (reference sequence). Trimming removed 5 bases at V and 0 bases at J, with 14 bases between. CDR3 nucleotides: TGTGCCAGCAGTCTCAAACCAGGGGATAGCAATCAGCCCCAGCATTTT. Protein: CASSLKPGDSNQPQHF.

The chain recombines TRBV5-1 with TRBJ2-5; 7 nucleotides line up with TRBD1. Germline V gene lookup returns CDR1 SGHRS and CDR2 YFSETQ. This CDR3 contains 14 residues. The trim removed 2 bases at V and 5 bases at J, leaving 6 bases unmatched. CDR3 coding DNA: TGCGCCAGCAGCTTCGACAGGGTATGGGAGACCCAGTACTTC. Translated: CASSFDRVWETQYF.

The CDR3 sequence is CASSLTQGAGNTGELFF. The DNA for the CDR3 is TGTGCCAGCAGCTTAACGCAGGGGGCCGGGAACACCGGGGAGCTGTTTTTT. This chain joins TRBV7-6 and TRBJ2-2; 8 positions agree with TRBD1. In germline, CDR1 is SGHVS, CDR2 FNYEAQ. V was pared by 2 bases and J by 1 base, with 6 bases of the junction left unmatched. This CDR3 has 17 residues.

This chain uses TRBV5-1 with TRBJ1-1; D unclear. Germline assignment: CDR1 SGHRS and CDR2 YFSETQ. The CDR3 length is 15 residues. Trimming removed 0 bases from V and 1 base from J, with 10 bases in between. In DNA form, the CDR3 reads TGCGCCAGCAGCTTGGGCTGGGCAGAGAACACTGAAGCTTTCTTT. Protein sequence: CASSLGWAENTEAFF.

The chain has TRBV6-2 or TRBV6-3 and TRBJ2-2; the match to TRBD1 covers 9 bases. V dropped 4 bases and J dropped 0; count of bases not matched to a gene: 9. The CDR3 contains 18 residues. Germline-derived CDR1 and CDR2 are MNHEY and SVGEGT. CDR3 region: CASSSRTGALANTGELFF. In DNA, the CDR3 is TGTGCCAGCAGTTCCCGGACAGGGGCCCTAGCGAACACCGGGGAGCTGTTTTTT.

The chain joins TRBV19 to TRBJ1-1; D is unclear. The CDR3 loop spans 14 amino acids. Germline assignment: CDR1 LNHDA and CDR2 SQIVND (reference sequence). V lost 5 bases and J 6 bases, leaving 16 bases between the germline ends. This CDR3 is CASSGGITLSEAFF. In DNA form, the CDR3 reads TGTGCCAGTAGTGGAGGAATTACGCTGTCTGAAGCTTTCTTT.